These T cell receptor beta chains were read from a single sample in a study of T cells in Graves' hyperthyroidism and ophthalmopathy. One entry per CDR3 protein results from TCRdb running MiXCR on the multiplex PCR reads. The sample holds 500,000 to 800,000 distinct CDR3 sequences, just under 45% seen once. Material: peripheral blood or thyroid tissue (not recorded which). The receptors here all came from an adult man with Graves' disease, either hyperthyroidism or ophthalmopathy (not recorded which). Both conserved end residues are part of each CDR3. Each record gives: J gene, D gene, clone size, V gene, CDR3 protein, CDR3 DNA. A D gene is named only where the DNA matches it firmly. Clone size appears in some rows only: once, few, many, or a class for an expanded clone.

TRBJ2-5	TRBD2	many	TRBV7-8	CASSLAGLAGGKETQYF	TGTGCCAGCAGCTTAGCCGGACTAGCGGGGGGTAAAGAGACCCAGTACTTC
TRBJ2-5	-	-	TRBV12-3/TRBV12-4	CASGSGPQETQYF	TGTGCCAGCGGTAGCGGCCCCCAAGAGACCCAGTACTTC
TRBJ2-2	TRBD1	-	TRBV9	CASSVGGTGGTGELFF	TGTGCCAGCAGCGTAGGGGGGACAGGGGGCACCGGGGAGCTGTTTTTT
TRBJ2-2	TRBD2	-	TRBV5-1	CASSYSLAGRSAGELFF	TGCGCCAGCAGCTACAGTTTAGCGGGACGGTCCGCCGGGGAGCTGTTTTTT
TRBJ1-1	TRBD1	few	TRBV2	CASRLEGQGSTEAFF	TGTGCCAGCAGACTGGAGGGACAGGGCTCCACTGAAGCTTTCTTT
TRBJ2-5	-	few	TRBV9	CASSVGGPGMETQYF	TGTGCCAGCAGCGTAGGAGGTCCAGGGATGGAGACCCAGTACTTC
TRBJ1-4	-	many	TRBV7-9	CASSLGIGQFNEKLFF	TGTGCCAGCAGCTTAGGTATCGGGCAGTTTAATGAAAAACTGTTTTTT
TRBJ1-5	TRBD1	-	TRBV2	CASSTRTGAEQPQHF	TGTGCCAGCAGTACACGGACAGGGGCGGAACAGCCCCAGCATTTT
TRBJ1-5	-	-	TRBV7-6	CALMRGPGKDRPQHF	TGTGCCCTAATGCGGGGCCCCGGTAAGGATCGGCCCCAGCATTTT
TRBJ2-2	-	-	TRBV10-3	CAISEVQGNGELFF	TGTGCCATCAGTGAAGTACAGGGCAACGGGGAGCTGTTTTTT
TRBJ1-3	-	-	TRBV7-4	CASSLASGGDTIYF	TGTGCCAGCAGCTTAGCGAGCGGGGGGGACACCATATATTTT
TRBJ1-4	-	many	TRBV7-9	CASSPSNLEKLFF	TGTGCCAGCAGCCCATCGAATTTAGAAAAACTGTTTTTT
TRBJ2-5	-	-	TRBV20-1	CSARDARKETQYF	TGCAGTGCTAGAGATGCCCGGAAGGAGACCCAGTACTTC
TRBJ2-5	-	-	TRBV24-1	CATSDSTGGETQYF	TGTGCCACCAGTGATTCGACAGGAGGGGAGACCCAGTACTTC
TRBJ1-3	-	-	TRBV19	CASSNSRQSSGNTIYF	TGTGCCAGTAGTAACAGCAGACAGAGCTCTGGAAACACCATATATTTT
TRBJ1-2	TRBD1	-	TRBV11-2	CASSLVGDSRGYTF	TGTGCCAGCAGCTTAGTGGGGGACAGCCGTGGCTACACCTTC
TRBJ1-2	TRBD1	-	TRBV11-1	CASSQDRGLGGYTF	TGTGCCAGCAGCCAAGACAGGGGGCTGGGAGGCTACACCTTC
TRBJ1-3	TRBD1	-	TRBV25-1	CASQDRGYGNTIYF	TGTGCCAGCCAAGACAGGGGCTATGGAAACACCATATATTTT
TRBJ2-7	TRBD1	many	TRBV10-3	CAISEWTGDAYEQYF	TGTGCCATCAGTGAGTGGACAGGGGATGCCTACGAGCAGTACTTC
TRBJ1-5	-	-	TRBV10-3	CASSLGGQNSNQPQHF	TGTGCCAGCAGTTTAGGCGGACAGAATAGCAATCAGCCCCAGCATTTT
TRBJ1-5	-	many	TRBV9	CASSVDGHQPQHF	TGTGCCAGCAGCGTAGACGGGCATCAGCCCCAGCATTTT
TRBJ1-5	-	-	TRBV7-9	CASSLAGAEYSNQPQHF	TGTGCCAGCAGCTTAGCGGGGGCGGAATATAGCAATCAGCCCCAGCATTTT
TRBJ1-1	-	-	TRBV6-5	CASSELPGQRTTEAFF	TGTGCCAGCAGTGAACTTCCCGGACAGAGGACGACTGAAGCTTTCTTT
TRBJ1-2	TRBD1	many	TRBV25-1	CASSEWTGGQGSYTF	TGTGCCAGCAGTGAATGGACAGGCGGTCAGGGAAGCTACACCTTC
TRBJ2-7	-	-	TRBV7-9	CASSLGRVGNRETRYEQYF	TGTGCCAGCAGCCTGGGTAGGGTCGGGAACCGGGAAACCCGCTACGAGCAGTACTTC
TRBJ2-2	-	many	TRBV7-2	CASSSYRDANTGELFF	TGTGCCAGCAGCTCCTACAGGGACGCGAACACCGGGGAGCTGTTTTTT
TRBJ1-2	-	many	TRBV15	CATSRDTSGYTF	TGTGCCACCAGCAGAGATACGAGTGGCTACACCTTC
TRBJ2-7	-	-	TRBV7-9	CASSKSGESYEQYF	TGTGCCAGCAGCAAATCAGGGGAAAGCTACGAGCAGTACTTC
TRBJ1-1	TRBD1	-	TRBV9	CASGGGDSQNTEAFF	TGTGCCAGCGGGGGGGGGGACAGCCAGAACACTGAAGCTTTCTTT
TRBJ1-2	-	many	TRBV12-5	CASGRPGMAGYTF	TGTGCTAGTGGTCGCCCCGGGATGGCTGGCTACACCTTC
TRBJ1-1	-	-	TRBV7-8	CASSQGPRGTEAFF	TGCGCCAGCAGCCAAGGCCCCCGGGGCACTGAAGCTTTCTTT
TRBJ2-5	-	-	TRBV7-9	CASSQVPSGETQYF	TGTGCCAGCAGCCAAGTCCCCTCCGGGGAGACCCAGTACTTC
TRBJ1-5	TRBD1	few	TRBV9	CASSVDGTGEQPQHF	TGTGCCAGCAGCGTAGACGGGACAGGGGAACAGCCCCAGCATTTT
TRBJ2-6	TRBD2	many	TRBV10-3	CAISVLAATHSGANVLTF	TGTGCCATCAGTGTACTAGCGGCGACCCACTCTGGGGCCAACGTCCTGACTTTC
TRBJ2-5	-	few	TRBV2	CASSYDGLRGGETQYF	TGTGCCAGCAGTTACGACGGACTGCGAGGAGGAGAGACCCAGTACTTC
TRBJ1-5	TRBD1	many	TRBV2	CASSTDRGEPQHF	TGTGCCAGCAGTACCGACAGGGGCGAGCCCCAGCATTTT
TRBJ1-1	TRBD1	-	TRBV6-5	CASGQGGNSEAFF	TGTGCCAGCGGCCAAGGGGGCAACAGTGAAGCTTTCTTT
TRBJ1-1	-	once	TRBV29-1	CSVDPGDTEAFF	TGCAGCGTTGACCCGGGGGACACTGAAGCTTTCTTT
TRBJ2-5	TRBD2	many	TRBV7-2	CASSSYSGSGKTQYF	TGTGCCAGCAGCTCCTATAGCGGGAGTGGAAAGACCCAGTACTTC
TRBJ1-5	-	-	TRBV11-1	CASSRGPGQPQHF	TGTGCCAGTAGTCGGGGACCCGGACAGCCCCAGCATTTT
TRBJ2-5	-	few	TRBV20-1	CSARDPGQPKETQYF	TGCAGTGCTAGAGATCCCGGACAGCCGAAAGAGACCCAGTACTTC
TRBJ1-3	-	many	TRBV29-1	CSVRRGGVSGNTIYF	TGCAGCGTTCGGCGAGGGGGTGTCTCTGGAAACACCATATATTTT
TRBJ1-2	-	once	TRBV29-1	CSLTMDGYTF	TGCAGCTTAACCATGGACGGCTACACCTTC
TRBJ2-7	-	-	TRBV10-3	CAISVGQTYEQYF	TGTGCCATCAGTGTGGGCCAGACCTACGAGCAGTACTTC
TRBJ2-5	-	-	TRBV7-9	CASSGRDFKETQYF	TGTGCCAGCAGCGGACGGGACTTTAAAGAGACCCAGTACTTC
TRBJ2-5	-	many	TRBV7-2	CASSLGSSIGETQYF	TGTGCCAGCAGCTTAGGTTCTAGCATCGGGGAGACCCAGTACTTC
TRBJ1-2	TRBD1	-	TRBV25-1	CASGGIRGQQGYTF	TGTGCCAGCGGAGGGATCAGGGGGCAGCAGGGCTACACCTTC
TRBJ1-1	-	-	TRBV6-5	CASSYLTTEAFF	TGTGCCAGCAGTTACCTCACAACTGAAGCTTTCTTT